The entry below describes one TCR beta chain. Sequenced by immunoSEQ multiplex PCR; TCRdb stores in-frame clones only, minus some. The table lists tens of thousands of clones, roughly 93% of them singletons, with around 0.24% in the top ten. The V end lost 8 bases, the J end lost 2 bases, and 7 bases lay between the germline ends. Germline V gene sequence: CDR1 SNHLY, CDR2 FYNNEI. The CDR3 extends over 11 amino acids. The sample comes from a study of technical replicates of blood from several donors. Sequencing was carried out using T cells isolated from PBMCs. V usage is TRBV2 and J usage is TRBJ2-7, with no clear D. The sequence was obtained from a human donor in good health. The CDR3 nucleotides read TGTGCCAGCGGCGACACCTACGAGCAGTACTTC. It is translated as CASGDTYEQYF. The full variable domain, in which reference TRBV2 and TRBJ2-7 provide the parts outside the CDR3, is EPEVTQTPSHQVTQMGQEVILRCVPISNHLYFYWYRQILGQKVEFLVSFYNNEISEKSEIFDDQFSVERPDGSNFTLKIRSTKLEDSAMYFCASGDTYEQYFGPGTRLTVT.